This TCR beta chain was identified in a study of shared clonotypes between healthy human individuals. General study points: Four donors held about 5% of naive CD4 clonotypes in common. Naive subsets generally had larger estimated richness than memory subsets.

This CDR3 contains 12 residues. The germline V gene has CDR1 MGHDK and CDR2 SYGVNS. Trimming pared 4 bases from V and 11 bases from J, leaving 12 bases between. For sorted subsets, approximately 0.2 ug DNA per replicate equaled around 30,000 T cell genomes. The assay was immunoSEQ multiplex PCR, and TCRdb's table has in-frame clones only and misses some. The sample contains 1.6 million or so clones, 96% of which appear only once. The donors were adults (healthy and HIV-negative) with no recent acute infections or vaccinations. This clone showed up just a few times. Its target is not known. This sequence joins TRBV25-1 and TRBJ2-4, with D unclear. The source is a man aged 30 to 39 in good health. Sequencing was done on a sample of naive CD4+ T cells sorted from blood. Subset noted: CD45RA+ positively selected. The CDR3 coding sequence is TGTGCCAGCAGTGGAGTAGTGGGTCTTCAGTACTTC. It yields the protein CASSGVVGLQYF.